Shown below are 12 T cell receptor beta chains from a single sample sequenced in a study of OX40 agonist ivuxolimab in advanced cancers. Here immunoSEQ multiplex PCR was the method, and the copy in TCRdb shows in-frame clones only, minus some. The sample consists of 100,000 to 150,000 clones, 90% of them appearing once. Sequences were derived from CD4+ or CD8+ T cells sorted from blood, sampled in a trial of the OX40 agonist ivuxolimab. Receptor source: an adult with an advanced solid tumor such as melanoma, head and neck, liver or kidney cancer.

V gene TRBV19 combines with J gene TRBJ1-4; D is possibly TRBD1 (6 bases). Germline V lookup: CDR1 LNHDA, CDR2 SQIVND (reference sequence). Trimming took 4 bases from V and 4 from J, leaving 13 bases between them. The CDR3 covers 15 residues. The CDR3 region is CASSTFVRGNEKLFF. The CDR3, as DNA: TGTGCCAGTAGTACGTTTGTCAGGGGTAATGAAAAACTGTTTTTT.

This rearrangement joins TRBV11-2 to TRBJ2-7; D remains unclear. CDR1 is SGHAT, CDR2 FQNNGV, per germline. The germline V and J ends were trimmed by 0 bases and 2 bases, with 11 bases remaining between them. CDR3 size: 15 residues. The CDR3 nucleotides read TGTGCCAGCAGCTTAGATTATGCAGGAACCTACGAGCAGTACTTC. Protein sequence: CASSLDYAGTYEQYF.

Here the CDR3 DNA reads TGTGCCAGCAGCTTAGAAAGGACAGGGAACACTGAAGCTTTCTTT. Residues: CASSLERTGNTEAFF. V is TRBV7-2 and J is TRBJ1-1; 7 positions agree with TRBD1. J gave up 1 base and V 1 base, and 3 bases lay outside the gene matches. CDR1 and CDR2 from the germline V gene are SGHTA and FQGNSA. This CDR3 region has 15 residues.

The chain carries TRBV28 and TRBJ1-5, with D possibly TRBD1 on 5 matching bases. Between the trimmed V and J ends, which lost 5 bases and 3 bases, there was a span of 20 bases. The V gene's germline CDR1 is MDHEN and CDR2 SYDVKM. The CDR3 has 17 residues. CDR3 residues: CASSLSYRTRLNQPQHF. CDR3 bases: TGTGCCAGCAGTCTTTCTTATCGGACAAGGCTCAATCAGCCCCAGCATTTT.

This clone was seen just once. This rearrangement joins TRBV12-5 to TRBJ2-3, with D possibly being TRBD1 or TRBD2 (5 bases each). Trimming took 4 bases from V and 6 from J, leaving 11 bases between them. The CDR3 totals 13 residues. CDR1 and CDR2 from the germline V gene are LGHNT and FRNRAP. Written as DNA, the CDR3 is TGTGCTAGTGGTTCGGGGACCCCCGATACGCAGTATTTT. Protein sequence: CASGSGTPDTQYF. The entire variable domain, with the rest obtained from reference TRBV12-5 and TRBJ2-3, is as follows: DARVTQTPRHKVTEMGQEVTMRCQPILGHNTVFWYRQTMMQGLELLAYFRNRAPLDDSGMPKDRFSAEMPDATLATLKIQPSEPRDSAVYFCASGSGTPDTQYFGPGTRLTVL.

This chain links TRBV5-4 with TRBJ2-7, with 8 bases fitting TRBD1. The V and J ends lost 4 bases and 2 bases, in that order; junction bases with no gene match: 5. The CDR3 consists of 14 residues. CDR1 SGHNT and CDR2 YYREEE come from the germline V gene (reference sequence). CDR3 amino acids: CASSRGQGAYEQYF. The DNA for the CDR3 is TGTGCCAGCAGCAGAGGACAGGGAGCCTACGAGCAGTACTTC. Complete variable domain (other parts from reference TRBV5-4 and TRBJ2-7): ETGVTQSPTHLIKTRGQQVTLRCSSQSGHNTVSWYQQALGQGPQFIFQYYREEENGRGNFPPRFSGLQFPNYSSELNVNALELDDSALYLCASSRGQGAYEQYFGPGTRLTVT.

V usage is TRBV6-5 and J usage is TRBJ2-5, with 8 positions matching TRBD2. There are 16 residues in the CDR3. Germline V CDR1 and CDR2: MNHEY, SVGAGI. V gave up 4 bases and J gave up 1 base; unmatched junction bases: 8. The CDR3 DNA sequence: TGTGCCAGCAGTTCGGGCAGTAGCGGGGCCCAAGAGACCCAGTACTTC. Amino acids: CASSSGSSGAQETQYF.

This clone was found once. This chain uses TRBV2 with TRBJ1-2; unclear D gene. The CDR3 has 14 residues. The germline V and J ends were trimmed by 6 bases and 0 bases, with 11 bases remaining between them. Germline V gives CDR1 SNHLY, CDR2 FYNNEI. CDR3 sequence reads: CASRVYSANYGYTF. The CDR3 DNA follows: TGTGCCAGCAGAGTGTATTCAGCTAACTATGGCTACACCTTC.

J is TRBJ2-3 and V is TRBV4-1; 8 bases fit TRBD1. This CDR3 is 14 amino acids long. Looked up from germline, CDR1 is MGHRA and CDR2 is YSYEKL. V shed 4 bases and J 7 bases; nucleotides not matched to a gene: 7. The DNA of the CDR3 is TGCGCCAGCAGCCGACCGACAGGGGAATATACGCAGTATTTT. This codes for CASSRPTGEYTQYF.

The rearrangement joins TRBV14 to TRBJ1-1; 7 bases map to TRBD1. The ends lost 1 base at V and 7 bases at J; junction bases unmatched: 3. Germline CDR1 and CDR2: SGHDN and FVKESK. The CDR3 is made up of 13 amino acids. The CDR3 sequence: CASSQADRVEAFF. The CDR3 DNA reads as TGTGCCAGCAGCCAAGCCGACAGGGTTGAAGCTTTCTTT. The whole variable domain, remainder taken from reference TRBV14 and TRBJ1-1, is EAGVTQFPSHSVIEKGQTVTLRCDPISGHDNLYWYRRVMGKEIKFLLHFVKESKQDESGMPNNRFLAERTGGTYSTLKVQPAELEDSGVYFCASSQADRVEAFFGQGTRLTVV.

The chain couples TRBV18 to TRBJ1-1; 10 nucleotides line up with TRBD1. Germline CDR1 reads KGHSH; CDR2 reads LQKENI. The CDR3 contains 17 residues. With 6 bases clipped from V and 0 bases from J, the junction kept 10 bases outside the gene matches. CDR3 sequence (DNA): TGTGCCAGCTCTAAGGGACAGGGGTTCTCCATGAACACTGAAGCTTTCTTT. It is translated as CASSKGQGFSMNTEAFF.

The chain joins TRBV29-1 to TRBJ2-7; D not certain. V shed 7 bases and J shed 4 bases, with 17 bases lying between them. There are 13 residues in the CDR3. Germline CDR1 and CDR2: SQVTM and ANQGSEA. The CDR3 DNA sequence: TGCAGCGCTACAAAGGGTTTTGGTTACGAGCAGTACTTC. Translation: CSATKGFGYEQYF.